The clone carrying this TCR beta chain was seen a few times. The antigen remains undetermined. From the PCR reads, TCRdb called clonotypes with MiXCR, one entry per CDR3 protein. The sample carries under 650,000 distinct CDR3 sequences, about 20% recorded once. The entry originates in a study of molecular identifiers for immune sequencing clone quantification. Study as a whole: RNA from 20,000 or 100,000 naive CD8 cells was split five ways in replicates, with four sequenced. Study conclusions and caveats: Among effectors, clones above 20 RNA copies held over 97% of molecules; among naive cells, under 1%.

The CDR3 contains 16 residues. The V segment lost 4 bases and the J segment 0 bases; nucleotides outside the gene matches: 6. The V gene's germline CDR1 is SGHTA and CDR2 FQGNSA. The sorting of naive CD8 T cells used the CD8+CD4-CCR7+CD45RA+ phenotype. Sample: naive CD8+ T cells from blood, with Jurkat cell RNA spiked in. Noted subset: FACS-sorted CD8+CD4-CCR7+CD45RA+ naive T cells. The chain couples TRBV7-2 to TRBJ2-7; TRBD2 aligns across 10 bases. The TCR comes from a human donor in good health. Some libraries in this study had Jurkat cell RNA spiked in. In nucleotides, the CDR3 is TGTGCCAGCAGCTCTGCTGGGACTAGCGCCTCCTACGAGCAGTACTTC. Protein product: CASSSAGTSASYEQYF.